These 17 T cell receptor beta chains came from one sample sequenced in a study of shared clonotypes between healthy human individuals. Assay used: immunoSEQ multiplex PCR; TCRdb lists only in-frame clones, some missing. This sample carries about 490,000 clones, around 73% of them seen once, and the ten largest clones take around 12%. Sequencing input: PBMCs. Receptor source: a woman aged 40 to 50 in good health. Some clones in this sample may be carry-over from other donors' samples.

The chain has TRBV5-4 and TRBJ2-3, with 10 positions matching TRBD2. Germline CDR1 and CDR2: SGHNT and YYREEE (reference sequence). The CDR3 covers 17 residues. V trimming: 0 bases; J trimming: 7 bases; junction bases outside the gene matches: 11. The chain's CDR3 is CASSLGTSGAIGNTQYF. Here the CDR3 DNA reads TGTGCCAGCAGCTTGGGTACTAGCGGGGCGATAGGTAATACGCAGTATTTT.

This sequence joins TRBV28 and TRBJ2-7, with 12 bases matching TRBD2. The CDR3 consists of 13 residues. Per the germline V gene, CDR1 is MDHEN and CDR2 is SYDVKM. Trimming at V came to 6 bases and at J to 7 bases, leaving 4 bases not matched to a gene. DNA of the CDR3: TGTGCCAGCAGCCGAGGACTAGCGGGGGAGCAGTACTTC. Its protein is CASSRGLAGEQYF.

J is TRBJ1-3 and V is TRBV7-3; D call uncertain. Germline lookup yields CDR1 SGHTA and CDR2 FQGTGA. The V and J ends lost 4 bases and 0 bases respectively, with 10 bases between them. The length of the CDR3 is 15 residues. The CDR3 DNA reads as TGTGCCAGCAGCTCGTCAGGACTCTCTGGAAACACCATATATTTT. This sequence encodes CASSSSGLSGNTIYF.

This clone was found many times. V usage is TRBV19 and J usage is TRBJ2-5; D is unresolved. There are 14 residues in the CDR3. Per germline, CDR1 LNHDA and CDR2 SQIVND (reference sequence). The V and J ends lost 6 bases and 4 bases respectively, with 15 bases between them. This chain's CDR3 is CASSPSPALETQYF. Written as DNA, the CDR3 is TGTGCCAGTAGCCCAAGTCCCGCTCTAGAGACCCAGTACTTC.

The chain recombines TRBV19 with TRBJ1-1; possible D gene TRBD1, 6 bases. CDR1 is LNHDA, CDR2 SQIVND, per germline (reference sequence). The CDR3 covers 13 residues. V lost 5 bases and J lost 6, with 13 bases in between. The CDR3 region is CASSVRTDAEAFF. The CDR3 nucleotides are TGTGCCAGTAGTGTCCGGACAGATGCTGAAGCTTTCTTT.

Worth noting for this clone: This sequence is one base from a far larger clone and is likely a read error. At the DNA level, this CDR3 is encoded by other sequences in the same sample as well. V gene TRBV30 combines with J gene TRBJ2-1, with 11 bases lining up with TRBD2. Germline loops: CDR1 GTSNPN, CDR2 SVGIG (reference sequence). This CDR3 is built from 17 residues. Here the CDR3 reads CAWSVSPGGLADNEQFF. The CDR3 nucleotides are TGTGCTTGGAGTGTTTCCCCGGGGGGACTAGCGGACAATGAGCAGTTCTTC.

The CDR3 DNA reads TGTGCCAGCCGATCCACGGACAAAAACATTCAGTACTTC. It yields the protein CASRSTDKNIQYF. V gene TRBV7-9 combines with J gene TRBJ2-4, with unresolved D. The CDR3 sequence is 13 residues long. CDR1 is SEHNR and CDR2 is FQNEAQ in the germline V gene (reference sequence). Trimming removed 8 bases at V and 3 bases at J, with 11 bases between.

This clone appeared a single time. The CDR3 sequence is CASSPTKKYNEQFF. In nucleotides, the CDR3 is TGTGCCAGCAGTCCCACTAAGAAATACAATGAGCAGTTCTTC. The chain has TRBV28 and TRBJ2-1; D gene unclear. With 5 bases removed from V and 4 bases from J, the gap between germline ends came to 12 bases. Germline CDR1 MDHEN, CDR2 SYDVKM. The CDR3 covers 14 residues.

The chain has TRBV5-1 and TRBJ2-3; 8 nucleotides match TRBD2. The CDR3 has 16 amino acids. Germline CDR1 reads SGHRS; CDR2 reads YFSETQ. With 3 bases clipped from V and 5 bases from J, the junction kept 11 bases outside the gene matches. CDR3 coding DNA: TGCGCCAGCAGCTCGCAAGGAGCGGGAGAAATAGATACGCAGTATTTT. Encoded protein: CASSSQGAGEIDTQYF. The complete variable domain, with remaining parts taken from reference TRBV5-1 and TRBJ2-3, reads KAGVTQTPRYLIKTRGQQVTLSCSPISGHRSVSWYQQTPGQGLQFLFEYFSETQRNKGNFPGRFSGRQFSNSRSEMNVSTLELGDSALYLCASSSQGAGEIDTQYFGPGTRLTVL.

V and J are TRBV11-2 and TRBJ2-5; tentative D call: TRBD1 (5 bases). The V gene lost 1 base and the J gene lost 9 bases, with 18 bases spanning the gap. CDR1 is SGHAT and CDR2 is FQNNGV in the germline V gene. This CDR3 contains 15 residues. The CDR3 sequence: CASSLVAGPAGSQYF. The DNA for the CDR3 is TGTGCCAGCAGCTTAGTTGCAGGGCCGGCAGGGTCCCAGTACTTC. Filled out from reference TRBV11-2 and TRBJ2-5, the complete variable domain reads EAGVAQSPRYKIIEKRQSVAFWCNPISGHATLYWYQQILGQGPKLLIQFQNNGVVDDSQLPKDRFSAERLKGVDSTLKIQPAKLEDSAVYLCASSLVAGPAGSQYFGPGTRLLVL.

V and J are TRBV5-3 and TRBJ2-7; the match to TRBD2 covers 14 bases. TRBV5-3 is an ORF; its function is uncertain. Trimming took 0 bases from V and 3 from J; bases not matched to a gene: 11. This CDR3 comprises 19 residues. CDR3 residues: CARSLVGTSGGRYVYEQYF. The CDR3 nucleotides read TGTGCCAGAAGCTTGGTAGGGACTAGCGGGGGAAGGTATGTCTACGAGCAGTACTTC.

Only one count was recorded for this clone. This sample includes further DNA sequences coding for the same CDR3. The CDR3 bases are TGCGCCAGCAGCCTCGGACAGGGTGGTTCACCCCTCCACTTT. Translating gives CASSLGQGGSPLHF. This rearrangement joins TRBV5-1 to TRBJ1-6; 8 bases map to TRBD1. This CDR3 has 14 residues. Germline values: CDR1 SGHRS, CDR2 YFSETQ. Unmatched junction bases numbered 6, after V lost 4 bases and J lost 9 bases.

V usage is TRBV5-4 and J usage is TRBJ1-3; weak D call: TRBD1 (5 bases). Germline V lookup: CDR1 SGHNT, CDR2 YYREEE (reference sequence). Trimming stripped 4 bases from V and 2 bases from J, with 10 bases between. CDR3 length equals 14 residues. CDR3 loop: CASSPGTAGNTIYF. As DNA, the CDR3 is TGTGCCAGCAGCCCGGGGACGGCTGGAAACACCATATATTTT.

This clone was recorded only once. The V call is TRBV5-8, the J call TRBJ1-5; D uncertain. This CDR3 has 12 residues. The V end lost 1 base, the J end lost 3 bases, and 2 bases lay between the germline ends. The germline gives CDR1 SGHTS, CDR2 YDEGEE. The CDR3 nucleotides are TGTGCCAGCAGCTTGCCCAATCAGCCCCAGCATTTT. It yields the protein CASSLPNQPQHF.

V is TRBV7-2 and J is TRBJ2-3, with a weak D call TRBD1 (7 bases). CDR1 and CDR2 from the germline V gene are SGHTA and FQGNSA. V shed 5 bases and J shed 10 bases, with 13 bases lying between them. The CDR3 is 12 residues long. For the CDR3, the DNA is TGTGCCAGCAGCCAGGGGGAGGTTCCGCAGTATTTT. It translates to CASSQGEVPQYF.

The chain recombines TRBV10-3 with TRBJ1-2; 7 bases line up with TRBD1. The CDR3 spans 14 residues. The J segment lost 7 bases and the V segment lost 7 bases, leaving 12 bases of the junction unmatched. CDR1 and CDR2 from the germline V gene are ENHRY and SYGVKD. The CDR3 protein is CAITQGQGDGGYTF. The CDR3 DNA sequence: TGTGCCATCACCCAGGGCCAGGGGGATGGTGGCTACACCTTC.

The chain recombines TRBV14 with TRBJ2-1, with 10 bases matching TRBD2. This CDR3 is 14 amino acids long. Trimming cost V 4 bases and J 9 bases; bases outside gene matches: 6. Germline V gene data show CDR1 as SGHDN and CDR2 as FVKESK. CDR3 nucleotides: TGTGCCAGCAGCCCCCCCCTAGCGGGAGCTGAGCAGTTCTTC. Encoded protein: CASSPPLAGAEQFF.